A selection of T cell receptor beta chains follows, all from one sample in a study of PD-L1 blockade in urothelial cancer. Clones were sequenced by immunoSEQ multiplex PCR, and TCRdb holds only the in-frame ones, with some missing. The sample has some 97,000 clones, approximately 90% seen once. Sequencing was performed on PBMCs, taken around atezolizumab (anti-PD-L1) treatment. The receptors here all came from a woman at least 80 years old with urothelial cancer. CDR3s include the opening cysteine and the closing phenylalanine or tryptophan. D genes are given only for firm matches. Not all rows give a size; the values are once, few, many and, for expanded clones, a class.

>TRBV27|15|-|TRBJ1-5|-
CASSSGGASNQPQHF
TGTGCCAGCAGTTCGGGCGGGGCTAGCAATCAGCCCCAGCATTTT
>TRBV15|18|TRBD2|TRBJ2-3|-
CATSRDSPGLAGGDTQYF
TGTGCCACCAGCAGAGATTCACCGGGACTAGCGGGAGGAGATACGCAGTATTTT
>TRBV19|15|TRBD2|TRBJ2-7|-
CASSIMASGSFEQYF
TGTGCCAGTAGTATAATGGCTAGCGGGAGTTTCGAGCAGTACTTC
>TRBV5-4|14|-|TRBJ2-7|-
CASSFSRQASVQYF
TGTGCCAGCAGCTTTTCCCGACAGGCCTCCGTGCAGTACTTC
>TRBV19|16|TRBD1|TRBJ1-3|-
CASTRQGGLAGNTIYF
TGTGCCAGTACAAGACAGGGAGGACTGGCTGGAAACACCATATATTTT
>TRBV2|13|TRBD1|TRBJ2-5|-
CASTRTGTETQYF
TGTGCCAGCACCCGGACAGGGACAGAGACCCAGTACTTC
>TRBV19|14|TRBD2|TRBJ2-1|once
CATRTSGGYNEQFF
TGTGCCACCCGAACTAGCGGGGGCTACAATGAGCAGTTCTTC
>TRBV10-2|11|-|TRBJ1-1|-
CACQKSAEAFF
TGCGCCTGCCAGAAATCTGCTGAAGCTTTCTTT
>TRBV18|15|-|TRBJ2-1|-
CASSPQGPEYNEQFF
TGTGCCAGCTCCCCCCAGGGGCCGGAATACAATGAGCAGTTCTTC
>TRBV5-1|16|TRBD1|TRBJ2-7|-
CASSPDRGSSSYEQYF
TGCGCCAGCAGCCCCGACAGGGGATCTTCTTCCTACGAGCAGTACTTC
>TRBV5-1|16|TRBD2|TRBJ2-1|once
CASSLGGAGGKNEQFF
TGCGCCAGCAGCTTGGGGGGAGCGGGAGGGAAGAATGAGCAGTTCTTC
>TRBV10-1|16|-|TRBJ1-5|-
CASSESGAERRQPQHF
TGCGCCAGCAGTGAGTCGGGGGCGGAGAGGCGGCAGCCCCAGCATTTT
>TRBV9|13|-|TRBJ1-2|few
CASSVGTDYGYTF
TGTGCCAGCAGCGTAGGAACGGACTATGGCTACACCTTC
>TRBV5-3|15|TRBD1|TRBJ2-7|-
CARSRRTGGSYEQYF
TGTGCCAGAAGCAGAAGGACAGGGGGCTCCTACGAGCAGTACTTC
>TRBV6-1|16|TRBD2|TRBJ2-7|-
CASSEMLAGGSYEQYF
TGTGCCAGCAGTGAAATGCTAGCGGGAGGATCCTACGAGCAGTACTTC
>TRBV2|13|-|TRBJ1-2|-
CASSEQGNYGYTF
TGTGCCAGCAGCGAGCAGGGTAACTATGGCTACACCTTC
>TRBV25-1|13|-|TRBJ2-7|once
CASSQGLTYEQYF
TGTGCCAGCAGTCAGGGACTGACCTACGAGCAGTACTTC